These 14 T cell receptor beta chains were sequenced from one sample in a study of blood T cell repertoires in COVID-19. The method was immunoSEQ multiplex PCR; TCRdb's version includes in-frame clones alone and lacks a portion of them. This table has about 320,000 clones, around 89% appearing once. The sample was peripheral blood. These receptors came from a woman in her 30s with COVID-19, enrolled during active disease.

This chain links TRBV4-1 with TRBJ1-2; possibly TRBD1 for D (5 bases). The CDR3 sequence is 13 residues long. Trimming shortened V by 1 base and J by 14 bases, and 17 bases separated the two germline ends. Per the germline V gene, CDR1 is MGHRA and CDR2 is YSYEKL. CDR3 protein: CASSQVGWGVSTF. CDR3 sequence (DNA): TGCGCCAGCAGCCAAGTCGGGTGGGGCGTAAGTACCTTC.

In DNA, the CDR3 is TGCGCCAGCAGCTTGAGTCAAGCCACCGGGGAGCTGTTTTTT. This gives the protein CASSLSQATGELFF. The chain recombines TRBV5-1 with TRBJ2-2; D uncertain. The length of the CDR3 is 14 residues. Trimming cost V 1 base and J 4 bases, with 8 bases left between them. From germline, CDR1 is SGHRS and CDR2 YFSETQ.

J is TRBJ2-1 and V is TRBV19; tentatively, D is TRBD1 (5 bases). Between the trimmed V and J ends, which lost 6 bases and 9 bases, there was a span of 15 bases. The CDR3 spans 13 residues. Per the germline V gene, CDR1 is LNHDA and CDR2 is SQIVND (reference sequence). The CDR3 reads CASRGSGLSEQFF. For the CDR3, the DNA is TGTGCCAGTAGGGGTTCAGGGTTGAGTGAGCAGTTCTTC. Supplemented by reference TRBV19 and TRBJ2-1, the full variable domain reads DGGITQSPKYLFRKEGQNVTLSCEQNLNHDAMYWYRQDPGQGLRLIYYSQIVNDFQKGDIAEGYSVSREKKESFPLTVTSAQKNPTAFYLCASRGSGLSEQFFGPGTRLTVL.

The gene calls are TRBV7-3 and TRBJ2-1; TRBD1 agrees at 7 bases. The V gene end was trimmed by 2 bases and the J gene end by 6 bases; junction bases not matched to a gene: 7. The germline CDR1 and CDR2 sequences are SGHTA and FQGTGA. The CDR3 length is 15 residues. DNA for the CDR3: TGTGCCAGCAGCTTATGGGCCCCAGGGGGCAATGAGCAGTTCTTC. Protein product: CASSLWAPGGNEQFF.

The chain employs TRBV6-5 and TRBJ1-2; no reliable D call. The germline V gene has CDR1 MNHEY and CDR2 SVGAGI. The CDR3 contains 15 residues. Trimming left V 0 bases short and J 8 bases short, with 16 bases between. The CDR3 coding sequence is TGTGCCAGCAGTTACTCTGGTTTGGTCCGGGTCGGCTACACCTTC. Its translation: CASSYSGLVRVGYTF.

This rearrangement joins TRBV27 to TRBJ1-2; 8 nucleotides match TRBD1. The V gene's germline CDR1 is MNHEY and CDR2 SMNVEV (reference sequence). There are 14 residues in the CDR3. V gave up 6 bases and J gave up 8 bases; unmatched junction bases: 11. CDR3 sequence: CASSNRGMSGGYTF. CDR3 nucleotides: TGTGCCAGCAGCAACAGGGGGATGTCGGGAGGCTACACCTTC.

In DNA, the CDR3 is TGTGCCAGCAGCTTGAGTAGTGCCCCGGAGACCCAGTACTTC. Translating gives CASSLSSAPETQYF. The chain combines TRBV5-4 with TRBJ2-5; no definite D call. Germline V gene sequence: CDR1 SGHNT, CDR2 YYREEE (reference sequence). The length of the CDR3 is 14 residues. Trimming pared 1 base from V and 5 bases from J, leaving 12 bases between.

This chain connects TRBV7-2 to TRBJ1-4; D is unclear. Germline CDR1 and CDR2: SGHTA and FQGNSA. CDR3 length: 15 amino acids. V lost 1 base, J lost 0 bases, and 6 bases lay in between. The CDR3 here is CASSLVGATNEKLFF. The CDR3 nucleotides are TGTGCCAGCAGCTTAGTCGGAGCAACTAATGAAAAACTGTTTTTT.

This rearrangement joins TRBV18 to TRBJ2-1, with 8 bases lining up with TRBD2. The CDR3 loop spans 16 amino acids. Looked up from germline, CDR1 is KGHSH and CDR2 is LQKENI. V shed 4 bases and J 7 bases; nucleotides not matched to a gene: 12. DNA for the CDR3: TGTGCCAGCTCACAGAACCGGGGGGGCCGGCAGAATGAGCAGTTCTTC. Protein product: CASSQNRGGRQNEQFF.

The genes are TRBV5-1 and TRBJ1-1, with 10 bases fitting TRBD1. V lost 7 bases to trimming and J lost 10 bases; unmatched junction nucleotides: 31. Germline CDR1 is SGHRS and CDR2 is YFSETQ. The CDR3 has 20 residues. The CDR3 region is CASSTSTLGQGGLGLAGAFF. CDR3 DNA: TGCGCCAGCTCTACCTCTACCTTAGGACAGGGGGGACTAGGCTTGGCTGGAGCTTTCTTT.

The chain couples TRBV5-1 to TRBJ1-3, with no clear D. V was shortened by 0 bases and J by 0 bases, with 10 bases between the two germline ends. Germline CDR1 reads SGHRS; CDR2 reads YFSETQ. CDR3 length equals 16 residues. The CDR3 here is CASSLVSGYSGNTIYF. Here the CDR3 DNA reads TGCGCCAGCAGCTTGGTCTCCGGTTACTCTGGAAACACCATATATTTT.

A single count supports this clone. The V and J genes are TRBV7-9 and TRBJ1-6, with no clear D. V was cut by 1 base and J by 7 bases, with 5 bases left in between. The CDR3 has 13 residues. The germline V gene has CDR1 SEHNR and CDR2 FQNEAQ (reference sequence). The CDR3: CASSLGANSPLHF. The CDR3 nucleotides are TGTGCCAGCAGCTTAGGGGCAAATTCACCCCTCCACTTT.

The chain uses TRBV6-6 and TRBJ1-1, with D possibly matching TRBD1 (5 bases). The germline V gene has CDR1 MNHNY and CDR2 SVGAGI (reference sequence). Deletions cut 5 bases from V and 0 bases from J, with 13 bases between. The CDR3 has 15 amino acids. CDR3 loop: CASSKRQGMNTEAFF. CDR3 coding DNA: TGTGCCAGCAGTAAACGCCAGGGAATGAACACTGAAGCTTTCTTT.

For the CDR3, the DNA is TGTGCCAGCAGCTTAAGGGTAGCGGGGTTGATAGATACGCAGTATTTT. This translates into CASSLRVAGLIDTQYF. The rearrangement joins TRBV11-3 to TRBJ2-3; 8 nucleotides line up with TRBD2. J was trimmed by 5 bases and V by 2 bases; bases with no gene match: 9. There are 16 residues in the CDR3. Germline loops: CDR1 SGHNT, CDR2 YENEEA.